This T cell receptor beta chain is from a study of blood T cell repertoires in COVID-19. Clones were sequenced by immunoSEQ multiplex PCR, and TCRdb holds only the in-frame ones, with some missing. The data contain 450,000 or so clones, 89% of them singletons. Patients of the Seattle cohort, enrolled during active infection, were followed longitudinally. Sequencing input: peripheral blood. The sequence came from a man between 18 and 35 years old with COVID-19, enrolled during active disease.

The CDR3 region is CASSQETSGRYEQYF. The CDR3 DNA is TGTGCCAGCAGCCAAGAGACTAGCGGGCGGTACGAGCAGTACTTC. This chain joins TRBV3-1 (or the pseudogene TRBV3-2) and TRBJ2-7, with 10 bases matching TRBD2. The J segment lost 4 bases and the V segment lost 0 bases, leaving 3 bases of the junction unmatched. This CDR3 is built from 15 residues. Germline loops: CDR1 LGHDT, CDR2 YNNKEL (reference sequence).